The 23 T cell receptor beta chains in this list originate from one sample, sequenced in a study of blood T cell repertoires in COVID-19. Clones were sequenced by immunoSEQ multiplex PCR, and TCRdb holds only the in-frame ones, with some missing. The repertoire consists of around 180,000 clones, with 80% to 85% occurring once and the leading ten covering around 5.2%. The sample consisted of peripheral blood. The receptors were sampled from a young woman with acute or convalescent COVID-19.

The rearrangement uses TRBV3-1 (or the pseudogene TRBV3-2) and TRBJ1-5; D possibly corresponds to TRBD1 (5 bases). This CDR3 is 18 amino acids long. Germline values: CDR1 LGHDT, CDR2 YNNKEL (reference sequence). The V end lost 1 base, the J end lost 0 bases, and 16 bases lay between the germline ends. CDR3 sequence reads: CASSQGRRGLYSNQPQHF. The DNA for the CDR3 is TGTGCCAGCAGCCAAGGACGGCGGGGCCTCTATAGCAATCAGCCCCAGCATTTT.

V and J are TRBV16 and TRBJ1-2; 7 positions match TRBD1. CDR1 and CDR2 from the germline V gene are KGHSY and FQNENV. This CDR3 comprises 14 residues. Germline trimming cut 4 bases from V and 4 bases from J; bases unmatched to any gene: 6. The CDR3, as DNA: TGTGCCAGCAGCCCGCCACAGGGGCTCTATGGCTACACCTTC. Translated: CASSPPQGLYGYTF.

The J gene is TRBJ1-2, the V gene TRBV7-2; D unclear. The germline V gene encodes CDR1 SGHTA and CDR2 FQGNSA. This CDR3 is 15 amino acids long. V was cut by 1 base and J by 4 bases, with 13 bases left in between. CDR3 amino acids: CASSLVPGPGYGYTF. For the CDR3, the DNA is TGTGCCAGCAGCTTAGTACCAGGCCCCGGCTATGGCTACACCTTC.

This chain joins TRBV5-1 and TRBJ2-5, with TRBD2 matching 13 bases. The CDR3 spans 17 residues. CDR1 SGHRS and CDR2 YFSETQ come from the germline V gene. V trimming: 2 bases; J trimming: 5 bases; junction bases outside the gene matches: 9. The CDR3 region is CASSFYRTSGGGETQYF. The CDR3 DNA sequence: TGCGCCAGCAGCTTTTACCGGACTAGCGGGGGTGGGGAGACCCAGTACTTC.

The rearrangement uses TRBV4-3 and TRBJ1-2, with 7 nucleotides matching TRBD1. Looked up from germline, CDR1 is LGHNA and CDR2 is YSLEER. J was trimmed by 4 bases and V by 4 bases; bases with no gene match: 15. The CDR3 extends over 17 amino acids. The CDR3 nucleotides read TGCGCCAGCAGCCCGGACAGGATGGACCGCGAGGCCTATGGCTACACCTTC. It specifies CASSPDRMDREAYGYTF.

V gene TRBV6-6 combines with J gene TRBJ2-1, with 9 bases lining up with TRBD1. The CDR3 extends over 15 amino acids. V lost 4 bases, J lost 5 bases, and 6 bases stayed unmatched. Per germline, CDR1 MNHNY and CDR2 SVGAGI (reference sequence). CDR3 sequence: CASSLGGTGNNEQFF. The CDR3 DNA is TGTGCCAGCAGTTTGGGCGGGACAGGGAACAATGAGCAGTTCTTC.

The V and J genes are TRBV5-6 and TRBJ2-5, with D possibly matching TRBD1 (6 bases). The germline CDR1 and CDR2 sequences are SGHDT and YYEEEE. The CDR3 is 13 amino acids. V was pared by 0 bases and J by 5 bases, with 8 bases between. This chain's CDR3 is CASSLAGVETQYF. DNA of the CDR3: TGTGCCAGCAGCTTGGCAGGGGTCGAGACCCAGTACTTC.

The rearrangement joins TRBV6-4 to TRBJ2-1; D not certain. V shed 4 bases and J shed 1 base, with 8 bases lying between them. CDR3 length: 14 amino acids. Germline V gene data show CDR1 as MRHNA and CDR2 as SNTAGT. Here the CDR3 DNA reads TGTGCCAGCAGTGTAACGGAGTCCTACAATGAGCAGTTCTTC. It codes for CASSVTESYNEQFF.

V is TRBV5-1 and J is TRBJ2-3, with a possible D match to TRBD1 (6 bases). CDR1 and CDR2 (germline): SGHRS, YFSETQ. V was cut by 5 bases and J by 1 base, with 8 bases left in between. The CDR3 extends over 13 amino acids. CDR3: CASSYRGTDTQYF. CDR3 in DNA: TGCGCCAGCAGTTACAGGGGCACAGATACGCAGTATTTT.

V usage is TRBV15 and J usage is TRBJ2-3; possibly TRBD2 for D (7 bases). The germline V and J ends were trimmed by 0 bases and 4 bases, with 20 bases remaining between them. The germline CDR1 and CDR2 sequences are LNHNV and YYDKDF (reference sequence). The CDR3 runs to 18 residues. CDR3 protein: CATSRDVLAGEGADTQYF. CDR3 in DNA: TGTGCCACCAGCAGAGATGTGTTGGCGGGAGAGGGGGCAGATACGCAGTATTTT.

V and J are TRBV28 and TRBJ1-2; unclear D gene. The V end lost 6 bases, the J end lost 8 bases, and 13 bases lay between the germline ends. The CDR3 sequence is 12 residues long. Germline V gene lookup returns CDR1 MDHEN and CDR2 SYDVKM. The CDR3, as DNA: TGTGCCAGCAGCCCGAGTCTGTGGGGCTACACCTTC. It translates to CASSPSLWGYTF.

V is TRBV6-5 and J is TRBJ1-4; no definite D call. The V and J ends lost 2 bases and 8 bases respectively, with 12 bases between them. The CDR3 covers 14 residues. Germline-derived CDR1 and CDR2 are MNHEY and SVGAGI. CDR3: CASSYVYRGEKLFF. CDR3 sequence (DNA): TGTGCCAGCAGTTACGTCTACAGAGGGGAAAAACTGTTTTTT.

The chain is built from TRBV11-3 and TRBJ2-2; 11 positions match TRBD1. CDR1 is SGHNT and CDR2 is YENEEA in the germline V gene. V lost 2 bases to trimming and J lost 7 bases; unmatched junction nucleotides: 6. The CDR3 contains 16 residues. CDR3 nucleotide sequence: TGTGCCAGCAGCTTAAGGGACAGGGGGTCCGGCGGGGAGCTGTTTTTT. It specifies CASSLRDRGSGGELFF.

This clone was picked up a small number of times. This rearrangement joins TRBV11-3 to TRBJ2-1; 7 bases are shared with TRBD2. The germline CDR1 and CDR2 sequences are SGHNT and YENEEA. The trim removed 4 bases at V and 8 bases at J, leaving 11 bases unmatched. This CDR3 has 15 amino acids. The CDR3 DNA follows: TGTGCCAGCAGCTACGGGAGGAGTTTCACGGATGAGCAGTTCTTC. It specifies CASSYGRSFTDEQFF. Full variable domain (rest looked up from reference TRBV11-3 and TRBJ2-1): EAGVVQSPRYKIIEKKQPVAFWCNPISGHNTLYWYLQNLGQGPELLIRYENEEAVDDSQLPKDRFSAERLKGVDSTLKIQPAELGDSAVYLCASSYGRSFTDEQFFGPGTRLTVL.

The V call is TRBV19, the J call TRBJ1-1, with D hard to call. The CDR3 has 13 residues. Germline CDR1 LNHDA, CDR2 SQIVND (reference sequence). The V and J ends lost 5 bases and 5 bases respectively, with 12 bases between them. CDR3 DNA sequence: TGTGCCAGTAGTCATGTTACGAGGACTGAAGCTTTCTTT. This gives the protein CASSHVTRTEAFF.

CDR3 in amino acids: CASSPNYPDEQFF. CDR3 coding DNA: TGTGCCAGTAGTCCTAACTATCCTGATGAGCAGTTCTTC. The chain has TRBV19 and TRBJ2-1, with D unresolved. The CDR3 contains 13 residues. V was trimmed by 5 bases and J by 8 bases, leaving 13 bases between them. The germline V gene has CDR1 LNHDA and CDR2 SQIVND (reference sequence).

The CDR3 region is CASSLSGSYEQYF. The CDR3 nucleotides read TGTGCCAGCAGCTTATCGGGGTCCTACGAGCAGTACTTC. This chain links TRBV13 with TRBJ2-7; D perhaps matches TRBD2 (5 bases). Per the germline V gene, CDR1 is PRHDT and CDR2 is FYEKMQ (reference sequence). The length of the CDR3 is 13 residues. V gave up 2 bases and J gave up 1 base, with 6 bases separating them.

This clone was counted a few times. The chain carries TRBV7-8 and TRBJ1-5; D is uncertain. Germline V CDR1 and CDR2: SGHVS, FQNEAQ. V lost 3 bases to trimming and J lost 2 bases, with 11 bases between them. CDR3 size: 15 residues. DNA of the CDR3: TGTGCCAGCAGCTTGAGTCCGTTGGGCAATCAGCCCCAGCATTTT. Translating it yields CASSLSPLGNQPQHF.

V and J are TRBV28 and TRBJ1-1; D uncertain. Deletions cut 5 bases from V and 1 base from J, with 11 bases between. Germline assignment: CDR1 MDHEN and CDR2 SYDVKM. There are 14 residues in the CDR3. The CDR3 coding sequence is TGTGCCAGCAGTACCACCGGGTGGAACACTGAAGCTTTCTTT. The encoded protein is CASSTTGWNTEAFF. The entire variable domain, with the rest obtained from reference TRBV28 and TRBJ1-1, is as follows: DVKVTQSSRYLVKRTGEKVFLECVQDMDHENMFWYRQDPGLGLRLIYFSYDVKMKEKGDIPEGYSVSREKKERFSLILESASTNQTSMYLCASSTTGWNTEAFFGQGTRLTVV.

The chain is built from TRBV7-2 and TRBJ1-2; TRBD1 agrees at 9 bases. The V gene's germline CDR1 is SGHTA and CDR2 FQGNSA. The CDR3 covers 16 residues. With 9 bases clipped from V and 4 bases from J, the junction kept 15 bases outside the gene matches. The CDR3 DNA sequence: TGTGCCAGTGTACCAACTGGGACAGGGCAAGGCTATGGCTACACCTTC. It encodes CASVPTGTGQGYGYTF.

This chain joins TRBV6-1 and TRBJ1-2; 8 bases agree with TRBD1. Losses at the gene ends were 2 bases for V and 8 bases for J; bases not matched to a gene: 4. This CDR3 is built from 13 residues. Germline loops: CDR1 MNHNS, CDR2 SASEGT. The CDR3 protein is CASSERTGSGYTF. The CDR3 region has the DNA TGTGCCAGCAGTGAAAGGACAGGGAGCGGCTACACCTTC.

The V gene is TRBV10-3, the J gene TRBJ2-1, with D perhaps TRBD1 (6 bases). The CDR3 is made up of 14 amino acids. CDR1 and CDR2 from the germline V gene are ENHRY and SYGVKD. The V end was cut by 6 bases, the J end by 6 bases, with 15 bases between. The CDR3, as DNA: TGTGCCATCAGCGAAGGGGGAGAGGCCAATGAGCAGTTCTTC. Encoded protein: CAISEGGEANEQFF.

The chain joins TRBV7-6 to TRBJ1-6, with D tentatively TRBD1 (6 bases). Germline lookup yields CDR1 SGHVS and CDR2 FNYEAQ. Trimming cost V 1 base and J 7 bases, with 11 bases left between them. The CDR3 extends over 15 amino acids. The CDR3 sequence: CASSLEGERNSPLHF. The CDR3 DNA follows: TGTGCCAGCAGCTTAGAGGGGGAAAGGAATTCACCCCTCCACTTT.